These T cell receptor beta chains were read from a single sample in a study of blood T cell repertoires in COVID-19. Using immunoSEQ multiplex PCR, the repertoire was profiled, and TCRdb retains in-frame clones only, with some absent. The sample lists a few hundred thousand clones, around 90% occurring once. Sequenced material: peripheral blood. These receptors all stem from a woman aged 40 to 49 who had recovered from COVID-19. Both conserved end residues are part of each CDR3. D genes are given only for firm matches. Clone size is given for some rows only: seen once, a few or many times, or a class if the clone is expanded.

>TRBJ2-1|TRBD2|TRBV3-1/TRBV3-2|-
CASSAGLASNEQFF
TGTGCCAGCAGCGCTGGACTAGCGTCGAATGAGCAGTTCTTC
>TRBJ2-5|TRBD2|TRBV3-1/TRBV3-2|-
CASSQRLAGSQETQYF
TGTGCCAGCAGCCAGAGACTAGCGGGCTCACAAGAGACCCAGTACTTC
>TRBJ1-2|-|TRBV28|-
CASSSGQGRYYGYTF
TGTGCCAGCAGTTCCGGGCAGGGAAGGTACTATGGCTACACCTTC
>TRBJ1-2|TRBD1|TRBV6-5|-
CVTGTGNGYTF
TGCGTTACCGGGACAGGGAATGGCTACACCTTC
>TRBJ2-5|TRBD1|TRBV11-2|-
CASSSGTGSETQYF
TGTGCCAGCAGCAGCGGGACAGGGTCGGAGACCCAGTACTTC
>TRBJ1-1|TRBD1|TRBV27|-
CASRLQGAVTEAFF
TGTGCCAGCAGGCTCCAGGGGGCGGTCACTGAAGCTTTCTTT
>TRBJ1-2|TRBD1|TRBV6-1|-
CASSEPNRGRGNYGYTF
TGTGCCAGCAGTGAACCCAACAGGGGGCGGGGTAACTATGGCTACACCTTC
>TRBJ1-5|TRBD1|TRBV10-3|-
CAISADRAPNQPQHF
TGTGCCATCAGTGCGGACAGGGCCCCGAATCAGCCCCAGCATTTT
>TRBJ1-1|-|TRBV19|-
CASSNSLNTEAFF
TGTGCCAGTAGTAACAGCCTGAACACTGAAGCTTTCTTT
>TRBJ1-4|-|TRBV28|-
CASRSLLATNEKLFF
TGTGCCAGCAGGTCGCTCTTAGCAACTAATGAAAAACTGTTTTTT
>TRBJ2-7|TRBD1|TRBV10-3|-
CAIRDSGTGSYEQYF
TGTGCCATCAGGGACTCCGGGACAGGCTCCTACGAGCAGTACTTC
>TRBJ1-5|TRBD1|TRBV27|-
CASSSGTASNQPQHF
TGTGCCAGCAGTTCAGGGACAGCTAGCAATCAGCCCCAGCATTTT
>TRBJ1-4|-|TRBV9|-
CASSVAPNQVHNEKLFF
TGTGCCAGCAGCGTAGCTCCGAACCAGGTCCACAATGAAAAACTGTTTTTT
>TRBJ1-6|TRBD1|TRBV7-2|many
CASSPRTGRAYNSPLHF
TGTGCCAGCAGCCCACGGACAGGGAGGGCTTATAATTCACCCCTCCACTTT
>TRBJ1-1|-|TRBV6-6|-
CASSSGQMNTEAFF
TGTGCCAGCAGCTCCGGACAAATGAACACTGAAGCTTTCTTT
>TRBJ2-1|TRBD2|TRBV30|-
CAWSASRGGGSYNEQFF
TGTGCCTGGAGTGCTTCGCGGGGGGGCGGATCCTACAATGAGCAGTTCTTC
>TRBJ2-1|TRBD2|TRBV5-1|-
CASIRTSGSSSSYNEQFF
TGCGCCAGCATTAGGACTAGCGGGAGTTCTAGCTCCTACAATGAGCAGTTCTTC
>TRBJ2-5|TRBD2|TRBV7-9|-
CASSRLAGVEETQYF
TGTGCCAGCAGCCGACTAGCGGGAGTAGAAGAGACCCAGTACTTC
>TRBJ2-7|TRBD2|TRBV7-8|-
CASSLNPVGLAGVGEQYF
TGTGCCAGCAGCCTAAACCCCGTAGGACTAGCGGGAGTAGGCGAGCAGTACTTC
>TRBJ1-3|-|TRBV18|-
CASSPQGVNTIYF
TGTGCCAGCTCACCACAGGGGGTAAACACCATATATTTT
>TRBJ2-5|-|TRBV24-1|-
CATNDQSRAGETQYF
TGTGCCACCAATGATCAGAGCAGGGCCGGGGAGACCCAGTACTTC
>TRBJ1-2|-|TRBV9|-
CASSAGGANYGYTF
TGTGCCAGCAGCGCCGGGGGAGCTAACTATGGCTACACCTTC
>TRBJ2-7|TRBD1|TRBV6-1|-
CASSELTGATYEQYF
TGTGCCAGCAGTGAACTCACAGGGGCTACCTACGAGCAGTACTTC
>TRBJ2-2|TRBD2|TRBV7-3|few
CASSWSGTSGSTGELFF
TGTGCCAGCAGCTGGTCCGGGACTAGCGGGTCCACCGGGGAGCTGTTTTTT
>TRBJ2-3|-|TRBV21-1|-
CASSKAGLTSGSTDTQYF
TGTGCCAGCAGCAAAGCGGGGTTGACTAGCGGCAGCACAGATACGCAGTATTTT
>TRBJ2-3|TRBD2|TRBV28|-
CASNSGTSGFRTQYF
TGTGCCAGCAACTCCGGGACTAGCGGATTTCGGACGCAGTATTTT
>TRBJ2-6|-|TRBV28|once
CASRTQASSGANVLTF
TGTGCCAGCCGAACACAGGCCTCCTCTGGGGCCAACGTCCTGACTTTC
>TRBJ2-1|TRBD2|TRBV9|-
CASSPSGKTYNEQFF
TGTGCCAGCAGCCCGAGCGGGAAAACCTACAATGAGCAGTTCTTC
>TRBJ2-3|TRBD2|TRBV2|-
CASSVREGKDTQYF
TGTGCCAGCAGTGTCCGGGAGGGCAAAGATACGCAGTATTTT
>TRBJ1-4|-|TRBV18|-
CASSPQAGVEKLFF
TGTGCCAGCTCACCACAAGCAGGGGTCGAAAAACTGTTTTTT
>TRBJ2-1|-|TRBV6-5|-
CASTIQSSYNEQFF
TGTGCCAGCACTATCCAAAGCTCCTACAATGAGCAGTTCTTC
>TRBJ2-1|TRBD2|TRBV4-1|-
CASSPGTSVNEQFF
TGCGCCAGCAGCCCAGGGACTAGCGTCAATGAGCAGTTCTTC
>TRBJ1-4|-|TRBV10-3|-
CAIAVSPDEKLFF
TGTGCCATCGCCGTTTCCCCGGATGAAAAACTGTTTTTT
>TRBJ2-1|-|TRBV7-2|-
CASSLVGAGEQFF
TGTGCCAGCAGCTTAGTCGGAGCGGGTGAGCAGTTCTTC
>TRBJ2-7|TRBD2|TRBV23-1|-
CASSQSGHRGETYEQYF
TGCGCCAGCAGTCAATCCGGACACCGGGGGGAGACATACGAGCAGTACTTC
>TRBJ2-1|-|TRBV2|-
CASSELLADNEQFF
TGTGCCAGCAGTGAACTCCTAGCCGACAATGAGCAGTTCTTC
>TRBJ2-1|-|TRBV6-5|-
CASRRATVRNEQFF
TGTGCCAGCAGGCGAGCGACGGTGCGCAATGAGCAGTTCTTC
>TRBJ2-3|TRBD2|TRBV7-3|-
CASSSLAGLDTQYF
TGTGCCAGCAGCTCCCTAGCGGGTTTAGATACGCAGTATTTT
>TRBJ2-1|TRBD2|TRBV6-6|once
CASSYGTSGNEQFF
TGTGCCAGCAGCTATGGGACTAGCGGAAATGAGCAGTTCTTC
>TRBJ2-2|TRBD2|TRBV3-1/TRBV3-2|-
CASSQGTSASSTGELFF
TGTGCCAGCAGCCAAGGGACTAGCGCTAGTAGCACCGGGGAGCTGTTTTTT
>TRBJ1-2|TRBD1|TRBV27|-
CASRATGGSYGYTF
TGTGCCAGCAGGGCCACAGGGGGTAGTTATGGCTACACCTTC
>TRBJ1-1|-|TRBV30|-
CAWGGDWRNTEAFF
TGTGCCTGGGGGGGGGACTGGAGGAACACTGAAGCTTTCTTT
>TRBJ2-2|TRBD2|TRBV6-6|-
CASINGGSGELFF
TGTGCCAGCATCAACGGGGGGTCCGGGGAGCTGTTTTTT
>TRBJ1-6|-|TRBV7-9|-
CAITSGGDNNSPLHF
TGTGCCATAACCTCCGGGGGGGATAATAATTCACCCCTCCACTTT
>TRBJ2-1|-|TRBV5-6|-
CAGMGSGSRHNEQFF
TGTGCCGGCATGGGGTCTGGGAGTCGCCACAATGAGCAGTTCTTC
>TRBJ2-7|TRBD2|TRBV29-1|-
CSVGPPRGGLYEQYF
TGCAGCGTTGGACCCCCTCGGGGGGGACTTTACGAGCAGTACTTC
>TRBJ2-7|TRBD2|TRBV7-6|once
CASRRTSGSYEQYF
TGTGCCAGCCGACGGACTAGCGGCTCCTACGAGCAGTACTTC
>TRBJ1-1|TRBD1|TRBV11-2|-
CASRGQGNTEAFF
TGTGCCAGCAGGGGACAGGGTAACACTGAAGCTTTCTTT
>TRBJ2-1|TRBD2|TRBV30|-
CAWSLAGRYNEQFF
TGTGCCTGGAGTCTAGCGGGAAGGTACAATGAGCAGTTCTTC
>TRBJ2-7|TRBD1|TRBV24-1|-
CATSEGQGEEQYF
TGTGCCACCAGTGAAGGACAGGGGGAGGAGCAGTACTTC
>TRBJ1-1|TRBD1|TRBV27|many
CASSPQDRGTEAFF
TGTGCCAGCAGCCCCCAGGACAGGGGCACTGAAGCTTTCTTT
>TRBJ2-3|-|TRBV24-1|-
CATSDFVSGADTQYF
TGTGCCACCAGTGATTTTGTCAGCGGCGCAGATACGCAGTATTTT
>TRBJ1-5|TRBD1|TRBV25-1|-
CASKGQGSNQPQHF
TGTGCCAGCAAGGGACAGGGGAGCAATCAGCCCCAGCATTTT
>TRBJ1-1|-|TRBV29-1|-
CSVEGQRLLSNTEAFF
TGCAGCGTGGAAGGACAGCGCCTGCTATCAAACACTGAAGCTTTCTTT
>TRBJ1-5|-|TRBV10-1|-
CASSDLLHFNQPQHF
TGCGCCAGCAGTGACTTACTACACTTCAATCAGCCCCAGCATTTT
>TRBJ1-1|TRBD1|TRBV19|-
CASSNPGQGNTEAFF
TGTGCCAGTAGTAACCCCGGACAGGGAAACACTGAAGCTTTCTTT
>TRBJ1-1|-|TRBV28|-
CASSLWAGGTEAFF
TGTGCCAGCAGTCTCTGGGCGGGCGGGACTGAAGCTTTCTTT
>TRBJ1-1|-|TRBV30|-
CAWTRANTEAFF
TGTGCCTGGACTCGAGCGAATACTGAAGCTTTCTTT